This T cell receptor beta chain derives from a study of blood T cell repertoires in COVID-19. On the study more broadly: PBMCs, B-cell-depleted T cells, or T cells provided the cDNA or gDNA that made up the material.

Trimming removed 0 bases from V and 5 bases from J, with 8 bases in between. Per germline, CDR1 LGHDT and CDR2 YNNKEL (reference sequence). This CDR3 comprises 14 residues. This study enrolled people aged 18 to 89 from about 24 US geographic areas. Categorization into cohorts depended on clinical history that participants reported. The authors' processing: Nucleated cell counts were estimated from reference gene primer amplification. Produced via immunoSEQ multiplex PCR; TCRdb's table is partial and in-frame only. From that table come the V and J calls and clone size; the DNA was used to work out D and trimming. Of 150,000 to 200,000 clones listed, roughly 90% are singletons.

Sequencing was performed on PBMCs or T cells enriched from blood (not recorded which). The clonotype originates from a woman aged 45-65 years who had recovered from COVID-19. The rearrangement links TRBV3-1 (or the pseudogene TRBV3-2) to TRBJ2-1; D is unresolved. The DNA of the CDR3 is TGTGCCAGCAGCCAAGATCGGGTCAACAATGAGCAGTTCTTC. This gives the protein CASSQDRVNNEQFF.